The sequence of this T cell receptor beta chain was determined in a study of identical twins. General study results and limits: For monozygotic twins, models underestimated out-of-frame TCR alpha sharing.

Points on this clonotype: Antigen unknown.

Template switching (which added a universal primer site) was used, and cDNA carried unique molecular identifiers. TCRdb passed the 5' RACE reads through MiXCR, listing each CDR3 protein once. The top ten hold 8% to 9.5% of the sample, which has some 330,000 distinct CDR3 sequences, approximately 9.1% seen once. Trimming took off 2 bases at V and 9 bases at J, with 11 bases between the two ends. Germline assignment: CDR1 SGHTA and CDR2 FQGNSA. The CDR3 contains 13 residues. The sequence came from a woman between 45 and 65 years old in good health. The sample consisted of naive T cells sorted from blood. The rearrangement links TRBV7-2 to TRBJ2-1; weak D call: TRBD2 (7 bases). The CDR3 sequence is CASSLIGGAEQFF. CDR3 DNA: TGTGCCAGCAGCTTAATTGGGGGGGCTGAGCAGTTCTTC. The complete variable domain, with remaining parts taken from reference TRBV7-2 and TRBJ2-1, reads GAGVSQSPSNKVTEKGKDVELRCDPISGHTALYWYRQSLGQGLEFLIYFQGNSAPDKSGLPSDRFSAERTGGSVSTLTIQRTQQEDSAVYLCASSLIGGAEQFFGPGTRLTVL.